This TCR beta chain was obtained from a study of OX40 agonist ivuxolimab in advanced cancers. General observations from the study: The antigens recognized by the expanded peripheral T cells, that is their antigen specificity, were not determined.

As concerns this clone: Its antigen is unknown.

This CDR3 has 17 amino acids. Trimming took 0 bases from V and 1 from J, leaving 13 bases between them. Germline V gene lookup returns CDR1 SGHNT and CDR2 YENEEA. Produced via immunoSEQ multiplex PCR; TCRdb's table is partial and in-frame only. The sample carries roughly 76,000 clones, 65% to 90% recorded once. This receptor was taken from an adult with an advanced solid tumor such as melanoma, head and neck, liver or kidney cancer. The rearrangement links TRBV11-3 to TRBJ1-3; D is ambiguous. This sample comprised CD4+ or CD8+ T cells sorted from blood, obtained in a trial of the OX40 agonist ivuxolimab. CDR3 loop: CASSLERRSNSGNTIYF. The CDR3 nucleotides are TGTGCCAGCAGCTTAGAACGTAGATCAAATTCTGGAAACACCATATATTTT. Full variable domain (outside the CDR3, taken from reference TRBV11-3 and TRBJ1-3): EAGVVQSPRYKIIEKKQPVAFWCNPISGHNTLYWYLQNLGQGPELLIRYENEEAVDDSQLPKDRFSAERLKGVDSTLKIQPAELGDSAVYLCASSLERRSNSGNTIYFGEGSWLTVV.